Listed below are T cell receptor beta chains from one sample, sequenced in a study of cytomegalovirus exposure and HLA in healthy donors. Some clones are missing from TCRdb's copy, which holds only in-frame ones; the method was immunoSEQ multiplex PCR. This table holds tens of thousands of clones, 70% to 90% found once. Specimen: PBMCs. These receptors all stem from a man aged 30-40 years in good health and CMV-seronegative. The CDR3 runs from the conserved cysteine through the conserved F or W. The D gene is left open where the match is weak. Clone size appears in some rows only: once, few, many, or a class for an expanded clone.

v_gene: TRBV5-1
len: 15
abundance: .
j_gene: TRBJ1-2
d_gene: .
CDR3aa: CASSLVPGANYGYTF
CDR3nt: TGCGCCAGCAGCTTGGTCCCTGGGGCGAACTATGGCTACACCTTC

v_gene: TRBV5-1
len: 16
abundance: .
j_gene: TRBJ2-1
d_gene: .
CDR3aa: CASSHPGGGGYNEQFF
CDR3nt: TGCGCCAGCAGCCATCCTGGGGGCGGGGGCTACAATGAGCAGTTCTTC

v_gene: TRBV27
len: 14
abundance: .
j_gene: TRBJ1-1
d_gene: TRBD1
CDR3aa: CASRPTTGRPEAFF
CDR3nt: TGTGCCAGCAGACCGACGACAGGGCGGCCTGAAGCTTTCTTT

v_gene: TRBV28
len: 16
abundance: .
j_gene: TRBJ2-3
d_gene: .
CDR3aa: CASSLSAGISTDTQYF
CDR3nt: TGTGCCAGCAGTTTATCTGCGGGGATCAGCACAGATACGCAGTATTTT

v_gene: TRBV5-1
len: 16
abundance: .
j_gene: TRBJ2-2
d_gene: .
CDR3aa: CASSLGQGLYTGELFF
CDR3nt: TGCGCCAGCAGCTTGGGACAGGGACTTTATACCGGGGAGCTGTTTTTT

v_gene: TRBV18
len: 14
abundance: .
j_gene: TRBJ2-7
d_gene: .
CDR3aa: CASSPAQGPYEQYF
CDR3nt: TGTGCCAGCTCACCTGCTCAGGGGCCCTACGAGCAGTACTTC

v_gene: TRBV19
len: 18
abundance: .
j_gene: TRBJ2-7
d_gene: TRBD2
CDR3aa: CASSPRSGGRPVYNEQYF
CDR3nt: TGTGCCAGTAGTCCAAGAAGCGGGGGGAGACCCGTTTACAACGAGCAGTACTTC

v_gene: TRBV25-1
len: 11
abundance: few
j_gene: TRBJ1-1
d_gene: .
CDR3aa: CASSGGIEAFF
CDR3nt: TGTGCCAGCAGCGGAGGGATTGAAGCTTTCTTT

v_gene: TRBV23-1
len: 19
abundance: .
j_gene: TRBJ2-7
d_gene: TRBD2
CDR3aa: CASSPETGTSGRNSYEQYF
CDR3nt: TGCGCCAGCAGCCCCGAAACCGGGACTAGCGGAAGGAACTCCTACGAGCAGTACTTC

v_gene: TRBV7-8
len: 17
abundance: .
j_gene: TRBJ1-4
d_gene: TRBD1
CDR3aa: CASSLERGTGNNEKLFF
CDR3nt: TGTGCCAGCAGCTTAGAGAGAGGGACAGGGAATAATGAAAAACTGTTTTTT

v_gene: TRBV30
len: 12
abundance: .
j_gene: TRBJ1-2
d_gene: .
CDR3aa: CACSRTNYGYTF
CDR3nt: TGTGCCTGCAGTCGGACAAACTATGGCTACACCTTC

v_gene: TRBV4-2
len: 13
abundance: .
j_gene: TRBJ1-2
d_gene: TRBD1
CDR3aa: CATRTGANYGYTF
CDR3nt: TGTGCCACTCGGACAGGGGCTAACTATGGCTACACCTTC

v_gene: TRBV5-1
len: 15
abundance: .
j_gene: TRBJ1-5
d_gene: TRBD1
CDR3aa: CASSPGTGGFQPQHF
CDR3nt: TGCGCCAGCAGCCCGGGGACAGGGGGGTTTCAGCCCCAGCATTTT

v_gene: TRBV7-9
len: 12
abundance: .
j_gene: TRBJ2-1
d_gene: .
CDR3aa: CASSLLVYEQFF
CDR3nt: TGTGCCAGCAGCCTACTAGTCTATGAGCAGTTCTTC

v_gene: TRBV4-1
len: 11
abundance: .
j_gene: TRBJ1-1
d_gene: .
CDR3aa: CASSGGKEAFF
CDR3nt: TGCGCCAGCAGTGGAGGTAAGGAAGCTTTCTTT

v_gene: TRBV11-3
len: 15
abundance: .
j_gene: TRBJ2-5
d_gene: TRBD2
CDR3aa: CASSWTSGRQETQYF
CDR3nt: TGTGCCAGCAGCTGGACTAGCGGGCGACAAGAGACCCAGTACTTC

v_gene: TRBV9
len: 16
abundance: .
j_gene: TRBJ2-2
d_gene: TRBD1
CDR3aa: CASSVDDRAGTGELFF
CDR3nt: TGTGCCAGCAGCGTAGATGACAGGGCTGGAACCGGGGAGCTGTTTTTT

v_gene: TRBV15
len: 16
abundance: .
j_gene: TRBJ2-1
d_gene: TRBD1
CDR3aa: CATSRGDRGQYNEQFF
CDR3nt: TGTGCCACCAGCAGAGGGGACAGGGGGCAATACAATGAGCAGTTCTTC

v_gene: TRBV25-1
len: 13
abundance: .
j_gene: TRBJ1-1
d_gene: TRBD1
CDR3aa: CASSGTGARKAFF
CDR3nt: TGTGCCAGCAGCGGGACAGGGGCTAGAAAAGCTTTCTTT

v_gene: TRBV19
len: 16
abundance: .
j_gene: TRBJ2-2
d_gene: .
CDR3aa: CASSIVIWGRTGELFF
CDR3nt: TGTGCCAGTAGTATAGTTATCTGGGGGCGGACCGGGGAGCTGTTTTTT

v_gene: TRBV28
len: 15
abundance: .
j_gene: TRBJ1-2
d_gene: .
CDR3aa: CASREDTRILYGYTF
CDR3nt: TGTGCCAGCAGAGAAGACACACGTATCCTTTATGGCTACACCTTC

v_gene: TRBV28
len: 14
abundance: .
j_gene: TRBJ2-6
d_gene: .
CDR3aa: CASNRGTGANVLTF
CDR3nt: TGTGCCAGCAATAGGGGAACCGGGGCCAACGTCCTGACTTTC

v_gene: TRBV7-9
len: 15
abundance: once
j_gene: TRBJ2-5
d_gene: TRBD1
CDR3aa: CASSADRGYWETQYF
CDR3nt: TGTGCCAGCAGCGCAGACAGGGGGTATTGGGAGACCCAGTACTTC

v_gene: TRBV5-5
len: 13
abundance: few
j_gene: TRBJ2-5
d_gene: .
CDR3aa: CASSLGRSETQYF
CDR3nt: TGTGCCAGCAGCTTGGGCAGGTCAGAGACCCAGTACTTC

v_gene: TRBV9
len: 16
abundance: .
j_gene: TRBJ2-3
d_gene: TRBD2
CDR3aa: CASSVGAGGGTDTQYF
CDR3nt: TGTGCCAGCAGCGTAGGAGCGGGAGGGGGCACAGATACGCAGTATTTT

v_gene: TRBV5-1
len: 14
abundance: .
j_gene: TRBJ2-5
d_gene: TRBD1
CDR3aa: CASSLQGVRETQYF
CDR3nt: TGCGCCAGCAGCTTGCAGGGGGTGAGGGAGACCCAGTACTTC

v_gene: TRBV6-1
len: 14
abundance: .
j_gene: TRBJ1-5
d_gene: .
CDR3aa: CASGGRGGGQPQHF
CDR3nt: TGTGCCAGCGGAGGGAGGGGCGGGGGACAGCCCCAGCATTTT

v_gene: TRBV7-3
len: 15
abundance: .
j_gene: TRBJ2-1
d_gene: TRBD1
CDR3aa: CASSLNTGAYNEQFF
CDR3nt: TGTGCCAGCAGCTTAAATACAGGGGCCTACAATGAGCAGTTCTTC

v_gene: TRBV6-1
len: 15
abundance: .
j_gene: TRBJ1-5
d_gene: TRBD1
CDR3aa: CASSEGGQGGQPQHF
CDR3nt: TGTGCCAGCAGTGAAGGAGGACAGGGCGGTCAGCCCCAGCATTTT

v_gene: TRBV5-1
len: 16
abundance: .
j_gene: TRBJ1-1
d_gene: TRBD1
CDR3aa: CASSWGQGQSNTEAFF
CDR3nt: TGCGCCAGCAGCTGGGGACAGGGGCAATCGAACACTGAAGCTTTCTTT

v_gene: TRBV18
len: 12
abundance: once
j_gene: TRBJ2-7
d_gene: .
CDR3aa: CASSLDRIEQYF
CDR3nt: TGTGCCAGCTCTCTGGACAGAATTGAGCAGTACTTC

v_gene: TRBV18
len: 12
abundance: .
j_gene: TRBJ1-1
d_gene: .
CDR3aa: CASSWGQTEAFF
CDR3nt: TGTGCCAGCTCTTGGGGGCAAACTGAAGCTTTCTTT

v_gene: TRBV9
len: 15
abundance: .
j_gene: TRBJ2-2
d_gene: TRBD2
CDR3aa: CASSVGGTSTGELFF
CDR3nt: TGTGCCAGCAGCGTGGGCGGGACTAGTACCGGGGAGCTGTTTTTT

v_gene: TRBV6-1
len: 15
abundance: medium-sized
j_gene: TRBJ2-2
d_gene: TRBD2
CDR3aa: CASSEVAGGAGELFF
CDR3nt: TGTGCCAGCAGTGAAGTTGCGGGGGGAGCCGGGGAGCTGTTTTTT

v_gene: TRBV18
len: 16
abundance: .
j_gene: TRBJ1-3
d_gene: TRBD1
CDR3aa: CASSPTGESSGNTIYF
CDR3nt: TGTGCCAGCTCACCAACAGGGGAATCCTCTGGAAACACCATATATTTT

v_gene: TRBV6-4
len: 15
abundance: .
j_gene: TRBJ2-1
d_gene: TRBD2
CDR3aa: CASSETSGDYNEQFF
CDR3nt: TGTGCCAGCAGTGAAACTAGCGGAGACTACAATGAGCAGTTCTTC

v_gene: TRBV7-9
len: 15
abundance: .
j_gene: TRBJ2-1
d_gene: .
CDR3aa: CASSLRTPAYNEQFF
CDR3nt: TGTGCCAGCAGCCTCAGGACACCCGCCTACAATGAGCAGTTCTTC

v_gene: TRBV5-1
len: 15
abundance: .
j_gene: TRBJ2-1
d_gene: .
CDR3aa: CASSLIPRGENEQFF
CDR3nt: TGCGCCAGCAGCTTAATCCCCAGGGGCGAGAATGAGCAGTTCTTC

v_gene: TRBV7-9
len: 15
abundance: once
j_gene: TRBJ2-7
d_gene: TRBD2
CDR3aa: CASSLGGGLAGGQYF
CDR3nt: TGTGCCAGCAGCCTAGGAGGAGGACTAGCGGGGGGGCAGTACTTC

v_gene: TRBV5-1
len: 15
abundance: .
j_gene: TRBJ2-5
d_gene: .
CDR3aa: CASSIRGTAEETQYF
CDR3nt: TGCGCCAGCAGCATACGGGGGACAGCCGAAGAGACCCAGTACTTC

v_gene: TRBV27
len: 15
abundance: .
j_gene: TRBJ2-5
d_gene: .
CDR3aa: CASSFRQGRGETQYF
CDR3nt: TGTGCCAGCAGTTTTAGACAGGGGAGGGGAGAGACCCAGTACTTC